This passage covers 3 T cell receptor beta chains from one sample sequenced in a study of T cell changes during pregnancy in multiple sclerosis. Method: immunoSEQ multiplex PCR; TCRdb's copy keeps in-frame clones and lacks some. The sample comprises 37,000 or so clones, roughly 91% of which are singletons, and 0.47% rests with the top ten. The sample consisted of CD4+ T cells from peripheral blood mononuclear cells, taken in the second trimester of pregnancy. All receptors come from a female donor in good health, enrolled as a control in a pregnancy study.

The rearrangement uses TRBV6-5 and TRBJ1-1, with TRBD1 matching 8 bases. With 6 bases clipped from V and 10 bases from J, the junction kept 7 bases outside the gene matches. The CDR3 has 12 residues. Germline CDR1 MNHEY, CDR2 SVGAGI. Here the CDR3 DNA reads TGTGCCAGCAGCCCGCAGGGGGCTGCAGCTTTCTTT. This codes for CASSPQGAAAFF.

This chain joins TRBV30 and TRBJ1-4; D is perhaps TRBD1 (6 bases). This CDR3 is built from 13 residues. The germline V and J ends were trimmed by 2 bases and 8 bases, with 12 bases remaining between them. Germline V gives CDR1 GTSNPN, CDR2 SVGIG (reference sequence). CDR3 protein: CAWSRRTAEKLFF. The CDR3 nucleotides read TGTGCCTGGAGTAGGAGGACAGCCGAAAAACTGTTTTTT.

The V and J genes are TRBV4-1 and TRBJ2-2; 7 positions match TRBD2. Germline CDR1 and CDR2: MGHRA and YSYEKL. V lost 1 base to trimming and J lost 6 bases; unmatched junction nucleotides: 11. This CDR3 has 17 amino acids. CDR3 amino acids: CASSQVFRTGGSGELFF. The CDR3 bases are TGCGCCAGCAGCCAAGTTTTTCGGACGGGAGGTTCCGGGGAGCTGTTTTTT.